The entry that follows covers one T cell receptor (beta chain) sequence. These data are taken from a study of blood T cell repertoires in COVID-19. Germline CDR1 and CDR2: SNHLY and FYNNEI. Losses at the gene ends were 5 bases for V and 2 bases for J; bases not matched to a gene: 3. The CDR3 spans 15 residues. Repertoires were generated with immunoSEQ multiplex PCR, while TCRdb's copy carries only in-frame clones and drops some. The sample includes 210,000 or so clones, about nine tenths of them seen just once. The receptor comes from a woman aged 45-65 years with acute or convalescent COVID-19. Sequences were obtained from peripheral blood. This chain links TRBV2 with TRBJ2-7; TRBD2 aligns across 13 bases. This CDR3 reads CASSRLAGGTYEQYF. In DNA, the CDR3 is TGTGCCAGCAGTCGACTAGCGGGGGGCACCTACGAGCAGTACTTC. Together with reference TRBV2 and TRBJ2-7, the CDR3 gives the full variable domain: EPEVTQTPSHQVTQMGQEVILRCVPISNHLYFYWYRQILGQKVEFLVSFYNNEISEKSEIFDDQFSVERPDGSNFTLKIRSTKLEDSAMYFCASSRLAGGTYEQYFGPGTRLTVT.